One sample yielded the 10 T cell receptor beta chains listed below, sequenced in a study of tumor-infiltrating lymphocytes in primary liver carcinoma. Investigators took RNA and DNA out together from 20-30 mg of unsorted bulk tissue. Using a constant-region primer together with ProtoScript II reverse transcriptase, TCR beta cDNA was made from about 500 ng of total RNA. What produced the TCR beta libraries was three nested multiplex PCR rounds using slightly modified ARM-PCR. The first two PCR rounds used TRBV1-TRBV30 forward primers with a C-beta reverse primer, around 10 cycles each. TCRdb re-called the multiplex PCR reads through MiXCR, storing one row per CDR3 protein. The data contain approximately 99,000 distinct CDR3 sequences, approximately 71% of them singletons. Sequencing was carried out using liver tumor tissue from sampling region 5. Subset meaning: tumor region T5, tumor centre. The receptors were sampled from a woman aged 55-69 years with primary liver carcinoma and hepatitis B virus infection.

With regard to this clonotype: Possible read error: a much larger clone is one base away. The chain joins TRBV7-9 to TRBJ2-3, with 8 nucleotides matching TRBD2. Germline lookup yields CDR1 SEHNR and CDR2 FQNEAQ (reference sequence). The CDR3 contains 15 residues. V shed 7 bases and J 3 bases; nucleotides not matched to a gene: 9. CDR3 protein: CASTRSGSITDTQYF. The DNA of the CDR3 is TGTGCCAGCACACGAAGCGGGAGCATTACAGATACGCAGTATTTT.

This chain connects TRBV7-9 to TRBJ2-1, with 9 bases that match TRBD2. This CDR3 spans 15 amino acids. CDR1 and CDR2 (germline): SEHNR, FQNEAQ (reference sequence). Trimming removed 0 bases from V and 9 bases from J; junction bases left unmatched: 6. The CDR3 DNA is TGTGCCAGCAGCTTAGCGGCGGGAGGGCCGGGTGAGCAGTTCTTC. Translated: CASSLAAGGPGEQFF.

On this clonotype itself: A read error is possible here, since a much larger clone lies one base away. The chain employs TRBV28 and TRBJ2-5; 9 nucleotides match TRBD2. The CDR3 totals 14 residues. Germline V CDR1 and CDR2: MDHEN, SYDVKM. CDR3 residues: CASKVAGVAETHYF. In DNA, the CDR3 is TGTGCCAGCAAGGTAGCGGGAGTGGCAGAGACCCATTACTTC.

This clonotype showed up many times. V gene TRBV29-1 combines with J gene TRBJ1-4; maybe TRBD1 (5 bases). V was cut by 4 bases and J by 6 bases, with 12 bases left in between. Germline V gene sequence: CDR1 SQVTM, CDR2 ANQGSEA. The CDR3 spans 13 residues. The CDR3 sequence is CSVGGGGYEKLFF. The CDR3 DNA reads TGCAGCGTTGGCGGGGGGGGTTATGAAAAACTGTTTTTT.

Comment on this clonotype: The junction does not match germline at one end; this may be a read error. The chain has TRBV12-3 or TRBV12-4 and TRBJ2-3; possibly TRBD2 for D (6 bases). The CDR3 consists of 15 residues. The CDR3 region has the DNA TGTACTAGCAGTTTAGATTTCGGGAGCACGGATACGCAGTATTTT. It translates to CTSSLDFGSTDTQYF.

This clonotype has only one observation. One end of the junction fails to match germline, which may point to a read error. The chain has TRBV11-2 and TRBJ2-7, with 10 bases aligning to TRBD2. CDR1 is SGHAT, CDR2 FQNNGV, per germline. This CDR3 is built from 15 residues. The CDR3 loop is CASSLEPSGSGKQYF. The CDR3 bases are TGTGCCAGCAGCTTAGAACCTAGCGGGAGCGGCAAGCAATACTTC.

Of note for this clonotype: The junction does not match germline at one end; this may be a read error. V is TRBV11-2 and J is TRBJ2-5, with D unclear. This CDR3 comprises 13 residues. Germline V gives CDR1 SGHAT, CDR2 FQNNGV. The CDR3 DNA follows: TGTGCCAGCAGCTTGGGCTTAGAAAAGACTCAGTACTTC. This codes for CASSLGLEKTQYF.

On this clonotype itself: One end of the junction varies from germline; a read error may be responsible. This sequence joins TRBV11-2 and TRBJ2-7; D is unclear. CDR1 is SGHAT and CDR2 is FQNNGV in the germline V gene. There are 14 residues in the CDR3. This CDR3 reads CASNLSVRTYEQYF. The CDR3 nucleotides read TGTGCCAGCAACTTATCCGTGAGGACCTACGAGCAGTACTTC. Full variable domain (remainder filled in from reference TRBV11-2 and TRBJ2-7): EAGVAQSPRYKIIEKRQSVAFWCNPISGHATLYWYQQILGQGPKLLIQFQNNGVVDDSQLPKDRFSAERLKGVDSTLKIQPAKLEDSAVYLCASNLSVRTYEQYFGPGTRLTVT.

Notes on this clonotype: A read error may account for a junction end that differs from germline. V usage is TRBV5-1 and J usage is TRBJ2-7; 12 nucleotides agree with TRBD1. CDR3 length: 15 residues. The V gene's germline CDR1 is SGHRS and CDR2 YFSETQ. The CDR3 sequence: CASSFGTGGTYVQYF. The CDR3 DNA sequence: TGCGCCAGCAGCTTTGGGACAGGGGGCACTTACGTGCAGTACTTC.

The chain couples TRBV11-2 to TRBJ1-6; D perhaps matches TRBD1 (6 bases). The ends were cut back, 5 bases at V and 2 bases at J, with 16 bases in the middle. The CDR3 runs 17 residues. Germline-derived CDR1 and CDR2 are SGHAT and FQNNGV. The CDR3 loop reads CASSRTQGVPYNSPLHF. The CDR3 DNA is TGTGCCAGCAGCCGAACACAGGGTGTCCCCTATAATTCACCCCTCCACTTT. The full variable domain, rest sourced from reference TRBV11-2 and TRBJ1-6, is EAGVAQSPRYKIIEKRQSVAFWCNPISGHATLYWYQQILGQGPKLLIQFQNNGVVDDSQLPKDRFSAERLKGVDSTLKIQPAKLEDSAVYLCASSRTQGVPYNSPLHFGNGTRLTVT.